The source of this T cell receptor beta chain is a study of OX40 agonist ivuxolimab in advanced cancers. The CDR3 totals 14 residues. The ends were cut back, 0 bases at V and 0 bases at J, with 5 bases in the middle. Germline V lookup: CDR1 LGHNA, CDR2 YSLEER. General study points: Averaging showed that CD8+ T cells had more expanded clones than CD4+ did. CD4+ and CD8+ T cells in blood underwent clonal expansion by week 6 at 0.1 to 3.0 mg/kg.

Sequenced by immunoSEQ multiplex PCR; TCRdb stores in-frame clones only, minus some. The data contain roughly 100,000 clones, 90% of them singletons. Comment on this clone: Its antigen remains unidentified.

The specimen was CD4+ or CD8+ T cells sorted from blood, collected in a trial of the OX40 agonist ivuxolimab. The rearrangement uses TRBV4-3 and TRBJ1-2; D gene uncertain. This TCR was recovered from an adult with an advanced solid tumor such as melanoma, head and neck, liver or kidney cancer. CDR3 sequence: CASSQDRSNYGYTF. The CDR3 DNA follows: TGCGCCAGCAGCCAAGACAGGTCTAACTATGGCTACACCTTC.